Presented here are 17 T cell receptor beta chains from one specimen sequenced in a study of T cell responses to AZD1222 COVID-19 vaccine. Sequenced by immunoSEQ multiplex PCR; TCRdb stores in-frame clones only, minus some. The table includes under 150,000 clones, 85% to 95% detected once. This material consisted of peripheral blood, taken 28 days after the second AZD1222 dose. These receptor sequences come from an adult who received the AZD1222 COVID-19 vaccine.

In its sample, this clone was seen once. The chain recombines TRBV18 with TRBJ2-7; D ambiguous. From germline, CDR1 is KGHSH and CDR2 LQKENI. The CDR3 spans 13 residues. V lost 5 bases, J lost 2 bases, and 10 bases lay in between. The CDR3 coding sequence is TGTGCCAGCTCAACTACAGATACCTACGAGCAGTACTTC. It encodes CASSTTDTYEQYF.

This clone occurred a few times. J is TRBJ2-7 and V is TRBV27; perhaps TRBD2 as D (5 bases). The CDR3 extends over 12 amino acids. Per the germline V gene, CDR1 is MNHEY and CDR2 is SMNVEV (reference sequence). V was trimmed by 3 bases and J by 6 bases, leaving 9 bases between them. The CDR3 region is CASSFGRSEQYF. CDR3 coding DNA: TGTGCCAGCAGTTTTGGGAGATCCGAGCAGTACTTC.

V and J are TRBV3-1 (or the pseudogene TRBV3-2) and TRBJ1-2; 7 bases fit TRBD1. The CDR3 is made up of 15 amino acids. The junction had 5 bases not matched to a gene; V was cut back by 0 bases and J by 4 bases. Per germline, CDR1 LGHDT and CDR2 YNNKEL (reference sequence). The CDR3 nucleotides are TGTGCCAGCAGCCAAGATATAGGGACAGCCTATGGCTACACCTTC. Amino acid sequence: CASSQDIGTAYGYTF.

Written as DNA, the CDR3 is TGTGCCAGCAGCGTAGTCGGGGGTTCGGAGACCCAGTACTTC. This translates into CASSVVGGSETQYF. This chain joins TRBV9 and TRBJ2-5, with D perhaps TRBD2 (6 bases). The CDR3 is made up of 14 amino acids. The germline V gene encodes CDR1 SGDLS and CDR2 YYNGEE. The V gene lost 0 bases and the J gene lost 5 bases, with 11 bases spanning the gap.

The gene calls are TRBV5-5 and TRBJ2-5; 9 nucleotides line up with TRBD1. This CDR3 is 14 amino acids long. The ends lost 4 bases at V and 7 bases at J; junction bases unmatched: 8. Germline assignment: CDR1 SGHKS and CDR2 YYEKEE (reference sequence). This CDR3 reads CASSAGQGVGTQYF. The CDR3 DNA reads TGTGCCAGCAGCGCGGGACAGGGAGTGGGGACCCAGTACTTC.

The chain recombines TRBV28 with TRBJ1-1, with D unresolved. This CDR3 is built from 12 residues. Germline V gene lookup returns CDR1 MDHEN and CDR2 SYDVKM. Between the trimmed V and J ends, which lost 2 bases and 3 bases, there was a span of 4 bases. DNA for the CDR3: TGTGCCAGCAGTTTACTGGACACTGAAGCTTTCTTT. Translation: CASSLLDTEAFF.

J is TRBJ2-3 and V is TRBV5-4; tentatively, D is TRBD1 or TRBD2 (5 bases each). The CDR3 is 16 residues long. Trimming took off 3 bases at V and 0 bases at J, with 14 bases between the two ends. The germline gives CDR1 SGHNT, CDR2 YYREEE (reference sequence). CDR3 protein: CASSSGTDWSTDTQYF. The CDR3 coding sequence is TGTGCCAGCAGCTCAGGGACGGACTGGAGCACAGATACGCAGTATTTT.

The CDR3 DNA follows: TGTGCCAGCAGTTTGGGCCGGGGGTATGAAGCTTTCTTT. Residues: CASSLGRGYEAFF. V and J are TRBV27 and TRBJ1-1; tentative D call: TRBD1 (5 bases). CDR3 size: 13 residues. V shed 3 bases and J shed 7 bases, with 12 bases lying between them. The V gene's germline CDR1 is MNHEY and CDR2 SMNVEV (reference sequence).

This chain joins TRBV7-2 and TRBJ2-5; D not certain. This CDR3 region has 15 residues. The germline CDR1 and CDR2 sequences are SGHTA and FQGNSA. Trimming removed 5 bases at V and 1 base at J, with 14 bases between. CDR3 nucleotide sequence: TGTGCCAGCAGCCTAGGCCCCAGCATCCAAGAGACCCAGTACTTC. Translation gives CASSLGPSIQETQYF.

J is TRBJ1-1 and V is TRBV12-3 or TRBV12-4; D unclear. V lost 7 bases, J lost 0 bases, and 9 bases lay in between. This CDR3 is 13 amino acids long. CDR3 amino acids: CASNLVMNTEAFF. For the CDR3, the DNA is TGTGCCAGCAACCTAGTGATGAACACTGAAGCTTTCTTT.

The rearrangement joins TRBV11-3 to TRBJ2-3; D might be TRBD2 (6 bases). The length of the CDR3 is 17 residues. V lost 4 bases to trimming and J lost 2 bases, with 19 bases between them. The germline V gene has CDR1 SGHNT and CDR2 YENEEA. CDR3 protein: CASSSLLGGAPTDTQYF. The CDR3 DNA reads TGTGCCAGCAGCTCCCTACTCGGCGGGGCTCCCACAGATACGCAGTATTTT.

J is TRBJ2-7 and V is TRBV5-6, with TRBD1 identical over 7 bases. V lost 3 bases and J lost 3; bases outside the gene matches: 3. In germline, CDR1 is SGHDT, CDR2 YYEEEE. The CDR3 sequence is 13 residues long. The CDR3 DNA sequence: TGTGCCAGCAGCTCAGACAGGGTCTACGAGCAGTACTTC. Translating gives CASSSDRVYEQYF.

This chain links TRBV10-1 with TRBJ2-7; 11 nucleotides agree with TRBD1. The CDR3 is 16 residues long. V dropped 5 bases and J dropped 0; count of bases not matched to a gene: 6. In germline, CDR1 is WNHNN, CDR2 SYGVQD (reference sequence). The CDR3 reads CASSPTGTGGSYEQYF. In DNA form, the CDR3 reads TGCGCCAGCAGTCCTACGGGGACAGGGGGCTCCTACGAGCAGTACTTC.

This chain connects TRBV21-1 to TRBJ2-7; the table's D call, TRBD2, has no DNA check behind it. TRBV21-1 is given as a pseudogene. There are 15 residues in the CDR3. The CDR3 DNA reads as TGTGCCAGCAGCAGAGGGACTTTGAGCTCCTACGAGCAGTACTTC. Translating gives CASSRGTLSSYEQYF.

The V call is TRBV27, the J call TRBJ1-6; D remains ambiguous. This CDR3 has 12 amino acids. Per the germline V gene, CDR1 is MNHEY and CDR2 is SMNVEV (reference sequence). Trimming took 2 bases from V and 7 from J, leaving 3 bases between them. The CDR3 loop is CASSLRNSPLHF. In DNA form, the CDR3 reads TGTGCCAGCAGTTTACGGAATTCACCCCTCCACTTT.

The J gene is TRBJ1-1, the V gene TRBV27; no firm D call. CDR1 is MNHEY and CDR2 is SMNVEV in the germline V gene (reference sequence). The CDR3 has 14 amino acids. The germline V and J ends were trimmed by 3 bases and 0 bases, with 8 bases remaining between them. The CDR3 reads CASSFSVVNTEAFF. CDR3 coding DNA: TGTGCCAGCAGTTTTAGTGTCGTGAACACTGAAGCTTTCTTT.

This clone was picked up one time. CDR3 in DNA: TGTGCCACACGGGACAGGTCTAATTCACCCCTCCACTTT. It codes for CATRDRSNSPLHF. This chain joins TRBV2 and TRBJ1-6; 8 bases align to TRBD1. CDR3 length: 13 amino acids. Germline-derived CDR1 and CDR2 are SNHLY and FYNNEI. The J segment lost 6 bases and the V segment lost 10 bases, leaving 5 bases of the junction unmatched.